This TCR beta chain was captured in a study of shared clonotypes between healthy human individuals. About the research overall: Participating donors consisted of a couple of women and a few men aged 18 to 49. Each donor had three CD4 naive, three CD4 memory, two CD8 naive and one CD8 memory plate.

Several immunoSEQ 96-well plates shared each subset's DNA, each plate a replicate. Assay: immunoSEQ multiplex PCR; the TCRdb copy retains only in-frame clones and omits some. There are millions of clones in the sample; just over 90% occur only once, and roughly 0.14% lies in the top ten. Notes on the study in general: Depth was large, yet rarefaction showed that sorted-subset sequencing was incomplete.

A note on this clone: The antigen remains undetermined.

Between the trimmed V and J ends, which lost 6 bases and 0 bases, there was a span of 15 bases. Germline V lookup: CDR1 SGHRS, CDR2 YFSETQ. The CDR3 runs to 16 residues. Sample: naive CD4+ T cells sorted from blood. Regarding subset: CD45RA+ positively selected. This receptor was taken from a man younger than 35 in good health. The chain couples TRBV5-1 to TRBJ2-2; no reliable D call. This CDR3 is CASTPLPASNTGELFF. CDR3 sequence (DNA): TGCGCCAGCACCCCACTACCGGCGTCGAACACCGGGGAGCTGTTTTTT.